The 24 T cell receptor beta chains reported below all come from one sample, sequenced in a study of T cells in Graves' hyperthyroidism and ophthalmopathy. TCR beta CDR3 regions were amplified from RNA. Initially, a first-round RT-PCR of the TCR CDR3 employed the HTBI primer set. One entry per CDR3 protein, called by TCRdb with MiXCR from the multiplex PCR reads. The sample lists roughly 360,000 distinct CDR3 sequences; around an eighth were seen once. Sequencing input: blood. The receptor source for this set is a man under 40 with Graves' hyperthyroidism that later progressed to Graves' ophthalmopathy.

This clonotype was seen many times. The V call is TRBV13, the J call TRBJ2-1; perhaps TRBD2 as D (5 bases). The CDR3 is 12 residues long. The germline V and J ends were trimmed by 3 bases and 8 bases, with 8 bases remaining between them. CDR1 and CDR2 (germline): PRHDT, FYEKMQ (reference sequence). DNA of the CDR3: TGTGCCAGCAGCTTGCGGAGGTATGAGCAGTTCTTC. It yields the protein CASSLRRYEQFF.

This clonotype was counted many times. The V gene is TRBV12-3 or TRBV12-4, the J gene TRBJ1-2; D unresolved. The CDR3 is 15 residues long. Trimming stripped 4 bases from V and 4 bases from J, with 16 bases between. DNA of the CDR3: TGTGCCAGCAGTTCCCCTGTTGGAGGGATCTATGGCTACACCTTC. Translating gives CASSSPVGGIYGYTF.

At least ten counts were recorded for this clonotype. The V and J genes are TRBV2 and TRBJ1-3; TRBD1 agrees at 8 bases. The germline CDR1 and CDR2 sequences are SNHLY and FYNNEI. Trimming at V came to 3 bases and at J to 4 bases, leaving 5 bases not matched to a gene. This CDR3 has 15 amino acids. In DNA form, the CDR3 reads TGTGCCAGCAGTGACGATGGACAGGGAGGAAACACCATATATTTT. It yields the protein CASSDDGQGGNTIYF. Complete variable domain (other parts from reference TRBV2 and TRBJ1-3): EPEVTQTPSHQVTQMGQEVILRCVPISNHLYFYWYRQILGQKVEFLVSFYNNEISEKSEIFDDQFSVERPDGSNFTLKIRSTKLEDSAMYFCASSDDGQGGNTIYFGEGSWLTVV.

As concerns this clonotype: The junction does not match germline at one end; this may be a read error. The chain couples TRBV19 to TRBJ2-1, with 9 bases identical to TRBD2. CDR3 length: 13 residues. The V gene's germline CDR1 is LNHDA and CDR2 SQIVND (reference sequence). The DNA of the CDR3 is TGTGCCAGTAGTCTAGCGGGGTTTACCGAGCCGTTCTTC. It translates to CASSLAGFTEPFF.

This clonotype was counted many times. V is TRBV7-9 and J is TRBJ2-1, with 7 bases fitting TRBD2. This CDR3 comprises 16 residues. The J segment lost 10 bases and the V segment lost 4 bases, leaving 16 bases of the junction unmatched. CDR1 and CDR2 (germline): SEHNR, FQNEAQ (reference sequence). The CDR3: CASSYTRDYPSQEQFF. The CDR3 nucleotides are TGTGCCAGCAGCTACACCCGGGACTACCCCTCTCAGGAGCAGTTCTTC. The full variable domain, rest sourced from reference TRBV7-9 and TRBJ2-1, is DTGVSQNPRHKITKRGQNVTFRCDPISEHNRLYWYRQTLGQGPEFLTYFQNEAQLEKSRLLSDRFSAERPKGSFSTLEIQRTEQGDSAMYLCASSYTRDYPSQEQFFGPGTRLTVL.

This clonotype has a handful of counts. This rearrangement joins TRBV11-3 to TRBJ2-1, with 9 nucleotides matching TRBD1. V shed 6 bases and J 10 bases; nucleotides not matched to a gene: 1. The CDR3 runs to 11 residues. CDR1 and CDR2 (germline): SGHNT, YENEEA. CDR3 sequence (DNA): TGTGCCAGCAGGGGGACAGGGGAGCAGTTCTTC. As protein: CASRGTGEQFF.

The table lists this clonotype with a few counts. This chain connects TRBV19 to TRBJ1-5, with unresolved D. CDR1 and CDR2 from the germline V gene are LNHDA and SQIVND (reference sequence). CDR3 length: 15 amino acids. With 7 bases removed from V and 4 bases from J, the gap between germline ends came to 17 bases. CDR3 residues: CASTSGSTKNQPQHF. CDR3 in DNA: TGTGCCAGTACTTCCGGGTCGACTAAAAATCAGCCCCAGCATTTT.

CDR3 sequence (DNA): TGTGCCAGCAGCTTAAGGGAAACAGATACGCAGTATTTT. Amino acids: CASSLRETDTQYF. This chain links TRBV7-2 with TRBJ2-3; unclear D gene. Deletions cut 2 bases from V and 3 bases from J, with 6 bases between. In germline, CDR1 is SGHTA, CDR2 FQGNSA. The CDR3 length is 13 residues.

The chain links TRBV10-1 to TRBJ2-2; 9 nucleotides match TRBD1. The J segment lost 1 base and the V segment lost 3 bases, leaving 3 bases of the junction unmatched. CDR3 length equals 16 residues. In germline, CDR1 is WNHNN, CDR2 SYGVQD (reference sequence). CDR3 region: CASSDGTGMNTGELFF. The CDR3 nucleotides read TGCGCCAGCAGTGACGGGACAGGGATGAACACCGGGGAGCTGTTTTTT.

This clonotype came up many times. The gene calls are TRBV6-2 or TRBV6-3 and TRBJ1-5; D gene ambiguous. Germline V lookup: CDR1 MNHEY, CDR2 SVGEGT. V dropped 2 bases and J dropped 4 bases, with 21 bases sitting between them. This CDR3 is 18 amino acids long. CDR3 residues: CASSYGPPHSPSNQPQHF. The CDR3 DNA reads TGTGCCAGCAGTTACGGACCCCCTCACAGCCCGAGTAATCAGCCCCAGCATTTT.

This clonotype was counted a few times. The rearrangement uses TRBV12-3 or TRBV12-4 and TRBJ2-2; D not resolved. V was shortened by 6 bases and J by 0 bases, with 8 bases between the two germline ends. The CDR3 is 14 residues long. The CDR3 DNA follows: TGTGCCAGCAGCTCCCCCTCGAACACCGGGGAGCTGTTTTTT. The encoded protein is CASSSPSNTGELFF.

Comment on this clonotype: Being one base from a much bigger clone, this may be a read error. The genes are TRBV15 and TRBJ1-5; tentatively, D is TRBD1 (5 bases). There are 18 residues in the CDR3. CDR1 LNHNV and CDR2 YYDKDF come from the germline V gene (reference sequence). The CDR3 coding sequence is TGTGCCACCAACAGAGATAATGCGGGGCTAGATAGCAATCAGCCCCAGCATTTT. Its protein is CATNRDNAGLDSNQPQHF.

The table lists this clonotype with a few counts. The gene calls are TRBV9 and TRBJ1-3, with D perhaps TRBD1 (5 bases). Germline CDR1 is SGDLS and CDR2 is YYNGEE. The CDR3 spans 18 residues. V dropped 0 bases and J dropped 0 bases, with 16 bases sitting between them. CDR3 sequence (DNA): TGTGCCAGCAGCGTAGGGGACCGACAGTTTACCTCTGGAAACACCATATATTTT. Translating it yields CASSVGDRQFTSGNTIYF.

J is TRBJ1-5 and V is TRBV9; no firm D call. The CDR3 runs 15 residues. Germline V lookup: CDR1 SGDLS, CDR2 YYNGEE. Trimming cost V 0 bases and J 0 bases, with 7 bases left between them. CDR3 nucleotide sequence: TGTGCCAGCAGCGTAGATGGGAATAGCAATCAGCCCCAGCATTTT. Translating gives CASSVDGNSNQPQHF.

This clonotype was counted a few times. The chain joins TRBV2 to TRBJ1-2; D not resolved. CDR3 length equals 16 residues. V dropped 0 bases and J dropped 4 bases, with 15 bases sitting between them. CDR1 is SNHLY and CDR2 is FYNNEI in the germline V gene. The CDR3 DNA reads as TGTGCCAGCAGTGAAGCGACGTACGTGGGCGGCTATGGCTACACCTTC. Residues: CASSEATYVGGYGYTF.

The sample holds many counts of this clonotype. The V and J genes are TRBV2 and TRBJ2-7; TRBD2 agrees at 7 bases. Germline V gene data show CDR1 as SNHLY and CDR2 as FYNNEI. The ends lost 2 bases at V and 4 bases at J; junction bases unmatched: 14. CDR3 length: 17 amino acids. CDR3 loop: CASSEWVRGGAGYEQYF. The DNA of the CDR3 is TGTGCCAGCAGTGAATGGGTTCGGGGAGGGGCCGGGTACGAGCAGTACTTC.

This clonotype was observed many times. The V call is TRBV29-1, the J call TRBJ1-1, with 7 bases fitting TRBD1. CDR3 size: 15 residues. Germline CDR1 reads SQVTM; CDR2 reads ANQGSEA. J gave up 4 bases and V 3 bases, and 11 bases lay outside the gene matches. Here the CDR3 DNA reads TGCAGCGTTGACAGGGGCATAAACAGGGGCACTGAAGCTTTCTTT. Its protein is CSVDRGINRGTEAFF.

V and J are TRBV5-6 and TRBJ1-5, with D possibly matching TRBD1 (5 bases). Between the trimmed V and J ends, which lost 3 bases and 6 bases, there was a span of 16 bases. CDR1 and CDR2 from the germline V gene are SGHDT and YYEEEE. The CDR3 has 15 residues. DNA of the CDR3: TGTGCCAGCAGCTATGGGGCAGTAATTGCTCAGCCCCAGCATTTT. Amino acids: CASSYGAVIAQPQHF.

There are many counts of this clonotype. The chain links TRBV7-9 to TRBJ1-6, with D unresolved. Trimming stripped 11 bases from V and 6 bases from J, with 20 bases between. The CDR3 contains 15 residues. The germline CDR1 and CDR2 sequences are SEHNR and FQNEAQ (reference sequence). The CDR3 is CAGVAQLGPNSPLHF. Written as DNA, the CDR3 is TGTGCCGGGGTCGCGCAGTTAGGACCTAATTCACCCCTCCACTTT.

The sample holds many counts of this clonotype. The V and J genes are TRBV7-3 and TRBJ2-4, with a tentative D call TRBD1 (6 bases). CDR1 is SGHTA, CDR2 FQGTGA, per germline. V dropped 0 bases and J dropped 1 base, with 13 bases sitting between them. The CDR3 spans 17 residues. In DNA, the CDR3 is TGTGCCAGCAGCTTAACGGTGGACAGAACTGCCAAAAACATTCAGTACTTC. Residues: CASSLTVDRTAKNIQYF. The full variable domain, its missing parts supplied by reference TRBV7-3 and TRBJ2-4, is GAGVSQTPSNKVTEKGKYVELRCDPISGHTALYWYRQSLGQGPEFLIYFQGTGAADDSGLPNDRFFAVRPEGSVSTLKIQRTERGDSAVYLCASSLTVDRTAKNIQYFGAGTRLSVL.

This clonotype has a count of ten or more. This rearrangement joins TRBV28 to TRBJ1-5, with no clear D. The CDR3 extends over 14 amino acids. Germline V lookup: CDR1 MDHEN, CDR2 SYDVKM. Trimming took 1 base from V and 5 from J, leaving 9 bases between them. The CDR3 region has the DNA TGTGCCAGCAGTTTATCGGGTATTTATCAGCCCCAGCATTTT. Residues: CASSLSGIYQPQHF.

This clonotype has a count of ten or more. The genes are TRBV28 and TRBJ1-5, with no clear D. Trimming removed 5 bases from V and 4 bases from J, with 6 bases in between. CDR3 length: 12 residues. CDR1 and CDR2 (germline): MDHEN, SYDVKM. The CDR3 here is CASSRVNQPQHF. CDR3 in DNA: TGTGCCAGCAGTCGAGTGAATCAGCCCCAGCATTTT.

In this sample, this clonotype turned up many times. V is TRBV20-1 and J is TRBJ1-2, with D tentatively TRBD1 (5 bases). V lost 7 bases and J lost 7, with 10 bases in between. The CDR3 sequence is 10 residues long. CDR1 and CDR2 from the germline V gene are DFQATT and SNEGSKA (reference sequence). In DNA, the CDR3 is TGCAGTGGACAGTCTGGTGGCTACACCTTC. Protein: CSGQSGGYTF.

In its sample, this clonotype was seen a few times. This chain links TRBV20-1 with TRBJ2-2; TRBD2 aligns across 13 bases. Trimming removed 0 bases from V and 1 base from J; junction bases left unmatched: 5. CDR1 is DFQATT, CDR2 SNEGSKA, per germline (reference sequence). This CDR3 is 18 amino acids long. In DNA form, the CDR3 reads TGCAGTGCTAGAGATCCCACTAGCGGGGGGGTGAACACCGGGGAGCTGTTTTTT. It yields the protein CSARDPTSGGVNTGELFF.